A single sample is the source of the 29 T cell receptor beta chains below, sequenced in a study of somatic mutations in cytotoxic T cells in rheumatoid arthritis. The repertoire was sequenced with immunoSEQ multiplex PCR; TCRdb's copy has only in-frame clones and lacks some. The data show about 11,000 clones, approximately 82% seen once. Material for sequencing was CD8+ T cells sorted from blood. The receptors were gathered from a woman between 55 and 75 years old with rheumatoid arthritis.

CDR3 protein: CASSIDREGGDTQYF. The CDR3 DNA reads TGTGCCAGTAGTATAGATCGAGAGGGCGGGGATACGCAGTATTTT. This chain links TRBV19 with TRBJ2-3, with D perhaps matching TRBD2 (5 bases). The CDR3 contains 15 residues. V was pared by 0 bases and J by 6 bases, with 13 bases between. The germline V gene encodes CDR1 LNHDA and CDR2 SQIVND (reference sequence). The variable domain in full, with the rest retrieved from reference TRBV19 and TRBJ2-3, is DGGITQSPKYLFRKEGQNVTLSCEQNLNHDAMYWYRQDPGQGLRLIYYSQIVNDFQKGDIAEGYSVSREKKESFPLTVTSAQKNPTAFYLCASSIDREGGDTQYFGPGTRLTVL.

This sequence joins TRBV4-1 and TRBJ2-5, with 7 bases that match TRBD1. The J call may be incorrect, as the DNA end agrees better with TRBJ2-7. Germline V CDR1 and CDR2: MGHRA, YSYEKL. CDR3 length equals 15 residues. The CDR3 DNA is TGCGCCAGCAGCCAAGACCAGGGGGTGAGCTACGAGCAGTACTTC. Residues: CASSQDQGVSYEQYF.

The V gene is TRBV4-1, the J gene TRBJ2-7; 7 nucleotides agree with TRBD2. Unmatched junction bases numbered 8, after V lost 1 base and J lost 5 bases. This CDR3 contains 15 residues. Germline loops: CDR1 MGHRA, CDR2 YSYEKL. CDR3 sequence reads: CASSQVGLDSDEQYF. DNA of the CDR3: TGCGCCAGCAGCCAAGTCGGACTAGATTCCGACGAGCAGTACTTC.

The rearrangement links TRBV4-3 to TRBJ1-2, with TRBD1 matching 9 bases. Germline values: CDR1 LGHNA, CDR2 YSLEER. This CDR3 contains 16 residues. Trimming removed 1 base from V and 2 bases from J; junction bases left unmatched: 5. The CDR3 DNA follows: TGCGCCAGCAGCCAAGGAATCACAGGGGGCAACTATGGCTACACCTTC. Translating it yields CASSQGITGGNYGYTF.

This clone ranks as medium-sized (0.01 to 0.1%). The chain employs TRBV5-5 and TRBJ1-4, with D maybe TRBD1 (5 bases). The CDR3 is 16 amino acids. CDR1 SGHKS and CDR2 YYEKEE come from the germline V gene (reference sequence). V dropped 0 bases and J dropped 0 bases, with 9 bases sitting between them. CDR3 nucleotides: TGTGCCAGCAGCTTGGAGGACACTGCAACTAATGAAAAACTGTTTTTT. Translated: CASSLEDTATNEKLFF.

This chain uses TRBV10-3 with TRBJ2-7; perhaps TRBD2 as D (6 bases). V lost 2 bases and J lost 5, with 13 bases in between. The germline CDR1 and CDR2 sequences are ENHRY and SYGVKD. The CDR3 has 14 residues. CDR3 region: CAISEAREVNEQYF. The CDR3 DNA follows: TGTGCCATCAGTGAGGCGAGGGAGGTCAACGAGCAGTACTTC.

V and J are TRBV7-9 and TRBJ1-4; 8 positions match TRBD1. The germline CDR1 and CDR2 sequences are SEHNR and FQNEAQ (reference sequence). The J segment lost 7 bases and the V segment lost 3 bases, leaving 7 bases of the junction unmatched. This CDR3 has 15 amino acids. The CDR3: CASSFPDTGGEKLFF. CDR3 bases: TGTGCCAGCAGCTTCCCGGATACAGGGGGTGAAAAACTGTTTTTT.

The DNA of the CDR3 is TGTGCCAGCAGCTCCGGGACTGGGGCCTACGAGCAGTACTTC. It specifies CASSSGTGAYEQYF. The V and J genes are TRBV7-2 and TRBJ2-7; tentatively, D is TRBD2 (6 bases). V lost 4 bases and J lost 2, with 12 bases in between. Germline V lookup: CDR1 SGHTA, CDR2 FQGNSA. The CDR3 extends over 14 amino acids.

The V gene is TRBV4-2, the J gene TRBJ2-3, with D possibly TRBD2 on 7 matching bases. From germline, CDR1 is LGHNA and CDR2 YNFKEQ. Trimming took off 0 bases at V and 1 base at J, with 14 bases between the two ends. The CDR3 spans 17 residues. CDR3 DNA sequence: TGTGCCAGCAGCCAAGAAGTGGGGGGGCTCGGCACAGATACGCAGTATTTT. Translated, it gives CASSQEVGGLGTDTQYF.

This clone showed up just once. This chain joins TRBV7-2 and TRBJ2-1; 7 bases match TRBD2. CDR1 SGHTA and CDR2 FQGNSA come from the germline V gene. The CDR3 has 15 amino acids. Trimming took 2 bases from V and 4 from J; bases not matched to a gene: 5. CDR3 in amino acids: CASSLSGNGYNEQFF. As DNA, the CDR3 is TGTGCCAGCAGCTTAAGCGGGAATGGGTACAATGAGCAGTTCTTC.

The rearrangement uses TRBV27 and TRBJ2-1; TRBD2 aligns across 7 bases. The V segment lost 6 bases and the J segment 0 bases; nucleotides outside the gene matches: 23. Germline assignment: CDR1 MNHEY and CDR2 SMNVEV (reference sequence). The CDR3 consists of 21 residues. In nucleotides, the CDR3 is TGTGCCAGCAGCGCCCACTACGAAAGCGGGACTAATCACTTCTCCTACAATGAGCAGTTCTTC. Its translation: CASSAHYESGTNHFSYNEQFF.

This chain links TRBV29-1 with TRBJ2-7; 9 positions agree with TRBD1. The CDR3 consists of 12 residues. The trim removed 7 bases at V and 0 bases at J, leaving 1 base unmatched. Germline CDR1 SQVTM, CDR2 ANQGSEA. This CDR3 is CSAGQGSYEQYF. DNA for the CDR3: TGCAGCGCGGGACAGGGCTCCTACGAGCAGTACTTC.

The J gene is TRBJ2-1, the V gene TRBV5-4; TRBD2 agrees at 13 bases. With V trimmed by 2 bases and J by 5 bases, 1 base remained unmatched. The germline CDR1 and CDR2 sequences are SGHNT and YYREEE (reference sequence). CDR3 length equals 15 residues. CDR3 region: CASSFGTSGDNEQFF. The CDR3 DNA follows: TGTGCCAGCAGCTTCGGGACTAGCGGGGACAATGAGCAGTTCTTC.

The chain combines TRBV4-2 with TRBJ2-7; 10 positions agree with TRBD1. The junction had 4 bases not matched to a gene; V was cut back by 2 bases and J by 3 bases. The CDR3 covers 15 residues. Germline V gene data show CDR1 as LGHNA and CDR2 as YNFKEQ. Here the CDR3 DNA reads TGTGCCAGCAGCCAAATGAGGACAGGGGGCTACGAGCAGTACTTC. Protein product: CASSQMRTGGYEQYF.

This rearrangement joins TRBV2 to TRBJ2-7; no reliable D call. Per germline, CDR1 SNHLY and CDR2 FYNNEI. Trimming removed 5 bases at V and 6 bases at J, with 17 bases between. The CDR3 is made up of 14 amino acids. The CDR3, as DNA: TGTGCCAGCAGTCTTGGGCCAGGTTTTGCCGAGCAGTACTTC. It codes for CASSLGPGFAEQYF. Variable domain in full (rest from reference TRBV2 and TRBJ2-7): EPEVTQTPSHQVTQMGQEVILRCVPISNHLYFYWYRQILGQKVEFLVSFYNNEISEKSEIFDDQFSVERPDGSNFTLKIRSTKLEDSAMYFCASSLGPGFAEQYFGPGTRLTVT.

This chain joins TRBV5-6 and TRBJ2-3, with TRBD1 identical over 8 bases. With 6 bases clipped from V and 12 bases from J, the junction kept 6 bases outside the gene matches. Germline lookup yields CDR1 SGHDT and CDR2 YYEEEE. CDR3 size: 11 residues. The CDR3 DNA reads as TGTGCCAGCACCCTGACAGGGGTACAGTATTTT. Protein sequence: CASTLTGVQYF.

The chain is built from TRBV19 and TRBJ1-5; D is possibly TRBD1 (6 bases). Germline CDR1 and CDR2: LNHDA and SQIVND (reference sequence). V lost 7 bases to trimming and J lost 7 bases, with 14 bases between them. The CDR3 is 13 residues long. The CDR3 DNA follows: TGTGCCAGTACCACGGACAGAGGGCAGCCCCAGCATTTT. Translation: CASTTDRGQPQHF.

The chain couples TRBV6-5 to TRBJ1-2; no reliable D call. There are 12 residues in the CDR3. Trimming removed 6 bases from V and 4 bases from J, with 9 bases in between. Germline CDR1 is MNHEY and CDR2 is SVGAGI. In nucleotides, the CDR3 is TGTGCCAGCAGACAGTTGGGCTATGGCTACACCTTC. Its protein product is CASRQLGYGYTF.

The chain uses TRBV12-5 and TRBJ2-1; the match to TRBD2 covers 10 bases. The length of the CDR3 is 15 residues. With 5 bases clipped from V and 5 bases from J, the junction kept 6 bases outside the gene matches. Germline CDR1 is LGHNT and CDR2 is FRNRAP. CDR3: CASGQSLAGNNEQFF. For the CDR3, the DNA is TGTGCTAGTGGTCAGTCACTAGCGGGGAACAATGAGCAGTTCTTC.

The chain links TRBV18 to TRBJ1-1, with 8 bases matching TRBD1. The trim removed 2 bases at V and 4 bases at J, leaving 9 bases unmatched. The CDR3 consists of 16 residues. The V gene's germline CDR1 is KGHSH and CDR2 LQKENI. The CDR3 nucleotides are TGTGCCAGCTCACCAACTCCGACAGGGGATTTCACTGAAGCTTTCTTT. Its protein product is CASSPTPTGDFTEAFF. Full variable domain (outside the CDR3, taken from reference TRBV18 and TRBJ1-1): NAGVMQNPRHLVRRRGQEARLRCSPMKGHSHVYWYRQLPEEGLKFMVYLQKENIIDESGMPKERFSAEFPKEGPSILRIQQVVRGDSAAYFCASSPTPTGDFTEAFFGQGTRLTVV.

The chain is built from TRBV28 and TRBJ2-7; TRBD1 matches at 7 bases. The CDR3 has 13 residues. Germline assignment: CDR1 MDHEN and CDR2 SYDVKM. The V gene end was trimmed by 6 bases and the J gene end by 0 bases; junction bases not matched to a gene: 2. CDR3 sequence reads: CASSGQASYEQYF. The CDR3 DNA sequence: TGTGCCAGCAGCGGACAGGCCTCCTACGAGCAGTACTTC.

The chain combines TRBV5-8 with TRBJ1-1; TRBD1 is a possible D gene (5 bases). Looked up from germline, CDR1 is SGHTS and CDR2 is YDEGEE. Trimming left V 5 bases short and J 1 base short, with 27 bases between. The CDR3 spans 19 residues. The CDR3 loop is CASSLDGGWGSMANTEAFF. The CDR3 DNA sequence: TGTGCCAGCAGTCTAGACGGGGGTTGGGGTTCCATGGCGAACACTGAAGCTTTCTTT.

This clone was detected a few times. The genes are TRBV5-8 and TRBJ2-7; 8 bases fit TRBD2. V lost 4 bases and J lost 5; bases outside the gene matches: 11. Germline V gene lookup returns CDR1 SGHTS and CDR2 YDEGEE. This CDR3 has 15 amino acids. CDR3 residues: CASSGLSGTENEQYF. CDR3 DNA: TGTGCCAGCAGCGGACTTAGCGGGACGGAAAACGAGCAGTACTTC.

Relative to its sample, this clone is medium-sized. The chain is built from TRBV4-1 and TRBJ2-7; 10 positions match TRBD2. Germline lookup yields CDR1 MGHRA and CDR2 YSYEKL. This CDR3 is built from 17 residues. Losses at the gene ends were 1 base for V and 2 bases for J; bases not matched to a gene: 8. The CDR3 here is CASSQVASGGSPYEQYF. The CDR3 bases are TGCGCCAGCAGCCAAGTGGCTAGCGGGGGTTCCCCCTACGAGCAGTACTTC.

Written as DNA, the CDR3 is TGTGCCAGCAGCCAACCCGGGGGGCAAGAGACCCAGTACTTC. Amino acids: CASSQPGGQETQYF. The chain employs TRBV27 and TRBJ2-5; 7 nucleotides agree with TRBD2. CDR3 length equals 14 residues. Germline CDR1 is MNHEY and CDR2 is SMNVEV (reference sequence). Trimming took 6 bases from V and 2 from J; bases not matched to a gene: 6.

This clone was recorded only once. The CDR3 region is CASSPWGQIYGYTF. As DNA, the CDR3 is TGTGCCAGCAGCCCCTGGGGACAGATCTATGGCTACACCTTC. The chain carries TRBV28 and TRBJ1-2; 7 positions match TRBD1. Germline assignment: CDR1 MDHEN and CDR2 SYDVKM. The ends lost 6 bases at V and 4 bases at J; junction bases unmatched: 8. The CDR3 is 14 residues long.

This clone was counted between two and nine times. The chain recombines TRBV19 with TRBJ2-2; 7 nucleotides line up with TRBD2. The CDR3 has 14 residues. Germline V gives CDR1 LNHDA, CDR2 SQIVND (reference sequence). V was pared by 6 bases and J by 4 bases, with 5 bases of the junction left unmatched. Here the CDR3 DNA reads TGTGCCAGTAGCCTCGGACTAGGCACCGGGGAGCTGTTTTTT. Translating it yields CASSLGLGTGELFF.

V gene TRBV15 combines with J gene TRBJ2-7, with 8 bases identical to TRBD2. The CDR3 covers 15 residues. Trimming at V came to 2 bases and at J to 5 bases, leaving 8 bases not matched to a gene. Germline CDR1 reads LNHNV; CDR2 reads YYDKDF (reference sequence). The CDR3 DNA is TGTGCCACCAGCAGATCCCAAGGGACTAGAGACGAGCAGTACTTC. Protein sequence: CATSRSQGTRDEQYF.

The chain combines TRBV12-2 with TRBJ2-7; the D segment call TRBD2 is taken from the table without a DNA check. TRBV12-2 is listed as a pseudogene. The CDR3 runs to 16 residues. The CDR3 sequence: CASRLGARGKSYEQYF. The CDR3 bases are TGTGCAAGTCGCCTTGGTGCGCGGGGAAAAAGCTACGAGCAGTACTTC.